A selection of T cell receptor beta chains follows, all from one sample in a study of blood T cell repertoires in COVID-19. Assay: immunoSEQ multiplex PCR; the TCRdb copy retains only in-frame clones and omits some. Of about 240,000 clones in the sample, about nine tenths were seen once. Source material: peripheral blood. These receptors all come from a man between 60 and 75 years old who had recovered from COVID-19. CDR3s leave out the opening cysteine and the closing phenylalanine or tryptophan. The D gene is left open where the match is weak.

>TRBV6-5|TRBJ1-6|-
ASKGERGNSPLH
>TRBV18|TRBJ1-1|-
ASSPGQENTEAF
>TRBV2|TRBJ2-1|-
ASSEPLAYNEQF
>TRBV7-2|TRBJ1-3|-
ASSLSATASGNTIY
>TRBV6-5|TRBJ1-2|-
ASSYSGYSPNYGYT
>TRBV6-2/TRBV6-3|TRBJ2-1|-
ASSQLGAGAPYNEQF
>TRBV27|TRBJ2-3|-
ASSSVTGIGDTQY
>TRBV5-6|TRBJ2-1|-
ASSLSEGDEQF
>TRBV3-1/TRBV3-2|TRBJ1-2|-
ASSQGRGYT
>TRBV6-5|TRBJ1-2|-
ASSPQVLTNYGYT
>TRBV2|TRBJ1-6|-
ASSEAVGDIFYNSPLH